The table lists the clone carrying this T cell receptor beta chain with a few counts. RNA transcripts served as the template for amplifying TCR beta CDR3 regions. HTBI primers drove first-round RT-PCR of the TCR CDR3. TCRdb reanalysed the multiplex PCR reads using MiXCR and keeps one entry per CDR3 protein. The repertoire has over 550,000 distinct CDR3 sequences, roughly a sixth of them found once; the top ten carry about 18%. The data stem from a study of T cells in Graves' hyperthyroidism and ophthalmopathy. The CDR3 is 13 amino acids. With 4 bases clipped from V and 10 bases from J, the junction kept 9 bases outside the gene matches.

The clonotype comes from a woman under 30 with Graves' hyperthyroidism. Sequenced input: blood. The chain couples TRBV12-3 or TRBV12-4 to TRBJ1-2, with 7 bases identical to TRBD1. The CDR3 protein is CASSSTGTATYTF. In nucleotides, the CDR3 is TGTGCCAGCAGTTCTACCGGGACAGCCACCTACACCTTC.